These 21 T cell receptor beta chains came from one sample sequenced in a study of blood T cell repertoires in COVID-19. Clones were sequenced by immunoSEQ multiplex PCR, and TCRdb holds only the in-frame ones, with some missing. The sample carries some 170,000 clones, about four fifths recorded once. The specimen was peripheral blood. All receptors derive from a man in his 60s with active or convalescent COVID-19.

The V gene is TRBV5-1, the J gene TRBJ1-2; no reliable D call. The V gene's germline CDR1 is SGHRS and CDR2 YFSETQ. Trimming removed 4 bases at V and 7 bases at J, with 14 bases between. The CDR3 contains 13 residues. CDR3 bases: TGCGCCAGCAGCCTCCAAGGTGAGGGTGGCTACACCTTC. The encoded protein is CASSLQGEGGYTF.

The gene calls are TRBV11-2 and TRBJ2-3; a possible D gene is TRBD1 (6 bases). With 5 bases removed from V and 1 base from J, the gap between germline ends came to 13 bases. Germline CDR1 SGHAT, CDR2 FQNNGV. This CDR3 is built from 15 residues. The CDR3 here is CASSSRGGGTDTQYF. As DNA, the CDR3 is TGTGCCAGCAGCAGTAGAGGGGGTGGCACAGATACGCAGTATTTT.

The chain employs TRBV11-2 and TRBJ2-1, with 13 bases fitting TRBD2. With V trimmed by 1 base and J by 9 bases, 3 bases remained unmatched. The germline CDR1 and CDR2 sequences are SGHAT and FQNNGV. This CDR3 has 15 amino acids. The CDR3: CASSLGWTSGSEQFF. As DNA, the CDR3 is TGTGCCAGCAGCTTAGGGTGGACTAGCGGGAGTGAGCAGTTCTTC.

This clone was detected a few times. The gene calls are TRBV10-3 and TRBJ2-7, with 8 bases matching TRBD2. The V segment lost 4 bases and the J segment 4 bases; nucleotides outside the gene matches: 3. CDR3 length equals 13 residues. CDR1 is ENHRY and CDR2 is SYGVKD in the germline V gene. CDR3: CAISAGGRYEQYF. The CDR3 DNA reads TGTGCCATCAGTGCGGGAGGGAGGTACGAGCAGTACTTC.

To note about this clone: One end of the junction does not line up with germline, which may come from a read error. The J gene is TRBJ2-7, the V gene TRBV28; D may be TRBD1 (7 bases). The CDR3 spans 15 residues. The germline V gene has CDR1 MDHEN and CDR2 SYDVKM. The CDR3 reads CASSTPDRDSHEQYF. The CDR3, as DNA: TGTGCCAGCAGTACACCTGACAGGGACTCCCACGAGCAGTACTTC.

This chain joins TRBV9 and TRBJ1-6; 11 bases map to TRBD1. Germline V gene data show CDR1 as SGDLS and CDR2 as YYNGEE. The CDR3 contains 17 residues. The V and J ends lost 3 bases and 9 bases, in that order; junction bases with no gene match: 11. CDR3 amino acids: CASSATTRTGGVSPLHF. The CDR3 nucleotides are TGTGCCAGCAGCGCAACCACCCGGACAGGGGGCGTTTCACCCCTCCACTTT.

This clone has a single count. The chain couples TRBV7-3 to TRBJ2-1; no definite D call. Germline lookup yields CDR1 SGHTA and CDR2 FQGTGA. V lost 1 base and J lost 1, with 8 bases in between. The CDR3 consists of 15 residues. The CDR3 DNA reads TGTGCCAGCAGCTTAAATCAGGCGTCCTACAATGAGCAGTTCTTC. Its protein product is CASSLNQASYNEQFF.

The CDR3: CASSLALPTGGAGNTIYF. The CDR3 DNA sequence: TGTGCCAGCAGCTTAGCGCTCCCAACAGGGGGGGCTGGAAACACCATATATTTT. The chain links TRBV7-2 to TRBJ1-3; the match to TRBD1 covers 8 bases. With 0 bases clipped from V and 2 bases from J, the junction kept 9 bases outside the gene matches. The CDR3 has 18 residues. Germline values: CDR1 SGHTA, CDR2 FQGNSA.

The chain links TRBV18 to TRBJ1-2, with D perhaps matching TRBD1 (5 bases). The CDR3 has 15 amino acids. Trimming stripped 2 bases from V and 3 bases from J, with 13 bases between. Germline lookup yields CDR1 KGHSH and CDR2 LQKENI. CDR3: CASSPFDSFYYGYTF. The CDR3 nucleotides are TGTGCCAGCTCACCATTTGACAGTTTTTACTATGGCTACACCTTC.

In this sample, this clone turned up a few times. The rearrangement links TRBV6-5 to TRBJ1-5, with TRBD1 as a possible D gene (6 bases). CDR1 and CDR2 from the germline V gene are MNHEY and SVGAGI. Trimming took 5 bases from V and 4 from J, leaving 12 bases between them. The CDR3 is 14 amino acids. The CDR3 bases are TGTGCCAGCAGTAGGGGGGGGAAGAATCAGCCCCAGCATTTT. It is translated as CASSRGGKNQPQHF.

The gene calls are TRBV2 and TRBJ2-7; 11 nucleotides match TRBD1. Per germline, CDR1 SNHLY and CDR2 FYNNEI. CDR3 size: 14 residues. J lost 5 bases, V lost 5 bases, and 5 bases had no gene match. The CDR3 reads CASSSGDRGNEQYF. In DNA, the CDR3 is TGTGCCAGCAGTTCGGGGGACAGGGGGAACGAGCAGTACTTC.

V is TRBV28 and J is TRBJ1-6; D perhaps matches TRBD1 (5 bases). Germline assignment: CDR1 MDHEN and CDR2 SYDVKM. Trimming cost V 5 bases and J 0 bases, with 11 bases left between them. The CDR3 consists of 16 residues. In nucleotides, the CDR3 is TGTGCCAGCAGTCCGGGGGGGAGCTCCTATAATTCACCCCTCCACTTT. Translating gives CASSPGGSSYNSPLHF.

The chain uses TRBV4-1 and TRBJ1-1; a possible D gene is TRBD1 (5 bases). This CDR3 is 15 amino acids long. Germline CDR1 is MGHRA and CDR2 is YSYEKL. V dropped 0 bases and J dropped 5 bases, with 13 bases sitting between them. The DNA of the CDR3 is TGCGCCAGCAGCCAAGACCCGGGGGTCGGAACTGAAGCTTTCTTT. Translating it yields CASSQDPGVGTEAFF.

The DNA of the CDR3 is TGTGCCAGCAGTTATGTGGCCGGAGCGTCCGGCTACACCTTC. Translated: CASSYVAGASGYTF. The chain links TRBV6-6 to TRBJ1-2; D uncertain. Deletions cut 3 bases from V and 8 bases from J, with 16 bases between. This CDR3 spans 14 amino acids. CDR1 is MNHNY, CDR2 SVGAGI, per germline (reference sequence).

This clone rates as medium-sized. The chain recombines TRBV6-5 with TRBJ1-1, with D hard to call. The germline gives CDR1 MNHEY, CDR2 SVGAGI. V was pared by 7 bases and J by 4 bases, with 19 bases between. The length of the CDR3 is 15 residues. The CDR3 DNA follows: TGTGCCAGCACCCCCGGGGAAGCAGGATCCACTGAAGCTTTCTTT. Translated: CASTPGEAGSTEAFF.

The chain links TRBV6-2 or TRBV6-3 to TRBJ2-3; the match to TRBD1 covers 7 bases. Germline CDR1 is MNHEY and CDR2 is SVGEGT. With V trimmed by 3 bases and J by 6 bases, 12 bases remained unmatched. The CDR3 sequence is 16 residues long. The CDR3 loop reads CASSYTGQIDLDTQYF. CDR3 bases: TGTGCCAGCAGTTATACGGGACAGATTGATTTGGATACGCAGTATTTT.

The gene calls are TRBV27 and TRBJ2-7; 12 bases are a match to TRBD2. Germline V gene sequence: CDR1 MNHEY, CDR2 SMNVEV (reference sequence). The CDR3 is 15 residues long. Unmatched junction bases numbered 9, after V lost 5 bases and J lost 7 bases. The DNA for the CDR3 is TGTGCCAGCAGTCCCGGACTAGCGGGGAAAGGGGAGCAGTACTTC. Its protein is CASSPGLAGKGEQYF.

The V and J genes are TRBV28 and TRBJ2-3; 7 nucleotides line up with TRBD2. CDR1 and CDR2 (germline): MDHEN, SYDVKM. J lost 0 bases, V lost 3 bases, and 6 bases had no gene match. The CDR3 runs 16 residues. The CDR3: CASSFGLAASTDTQYF. Written as DNA, the CDR3 is TGTGCCAGCAGTTTTGGGCTAGCGGCTAGCACAGATACGCAGTATTTT.

V is TRBV18 and J is TRBJ2-3; D gene ambiguous. Trimming stripped 3 bases from V and 1 base from J, with 17 bases between. The germline CDR1 and CDR2 sequences are KGHSH and LQKENI. CDR3 length: 17 residues. Here the CDR3 reads CASSPTRPRPGTDTQYF. In nucleotides, the CDR3 is TGTGCCAGCTCACCCACCCGTCCGAGGCCAGGCACAGATACGCAGTATTTT.

This clone was counted between two and nine times. The chain joins TRBV6-6 to TRBJ2-7, with 7 bases aligning to TRBD2. V trimming: 6 bases; J trimming: 1 base; junction bases outside the gene matches: 3. Germline CDR1 reads MNHNY; CDR2 reads SVGAGI (reference sequence). The CDR3 has 13 amino acids. The CDR3, as DNA: TGTGCCAGCAGGCTAGCGGCGTCCTACGAGCAGTACTTC. It is translated as CASRLAASYEQYF.

The chain joins TRBV11-2 to TRBJ2-1; 10 bases align to TRBD1. Germline V gene data show CDR1 as SGHAT and CDR2 as FQNNGV. J was trimmed by 3 bases and V by 5 bases; bases with no gene match: 7. CDR3 length: 16 residues. The chain's CDR3 is CASSLRTGGIYNEQFF. The CDR3 region has the DNA TGTGCCAGCAGCCTCCGGACAGGGGGGATCTACAATGAGCAGTTCTTC.